Given below is one TCR beta chain in context. Its antigen remains unidentified. The data were taken from a study of T cell responses to AZD1222 COVID-19 vaccine. Study results and limitations: Donor demographics were predominantly white British with a female majority; clonal diversity may be underestimated.

This CDR3 region has 20 residues. TCRdb's copy holds only in-frame clones and misses some; the assay was immunoSEQ multiplex PCR. This sample has about 150,000 clones, with 90% found just once. The chain recombines TRBV12-2 with TRBJ2-3; the table's D call, TRBD2, was not checked against the DNA. TRBV12-2 is a pseudogene. The clonotype originates from an adult in good health. The source was peripheral blood, collected on day 0 of AZD1222 vaccination. Here the CDR3 DNA reads TGTGCAAGTCGCTTTAGAGCCCCAGGATTGCGGGGCCCTAAGACAGATACGCAGTATTTT. This gives the protein CASRFRAPGLRGPKTDTQYF.